The present TCR beta chain was sequenced within a study of PD-L1 blockade in urothelial cancer (TCRdb year 2017). Study-level background: Therapy was started at some point between 2014 and 2016 for all patients, and atezolizumab 1,200 mg was administered intravenously every 3 weeks. Twenty-five of 29 patients were males with bladder-origin urothelial cancer, and 18 of 29 reported a prior smoking history. An ECOG performance status of 0 or 1 was recorded for the patients, and 0 to 3 prior chemotherapy regimens had been received by the patients. Blood samples were analyzed 3 weeks after the start of treatment (second dose) and 6 weeks after the start of treatment. Blood samples yielded a median of roughly 150,000 T cells and 65,000 to 95,000 unique TCRs, with median clonality roughly 0.082. The study was an exploratory multi-omic analysis of somatic, immune and clinical correlates of response to PD-L1 blockade with atezolizumab in urothelial cancer. Pretreatment tumor samples and matched peripheral blood, collected serially before and after atezolizumab treatment, underwent TCR sequencing. Durable clinical benefit meant progression-free survival longer than 6 months, and TCR features were also tested against progression-free and overall survival. Whole exome sequencing and RNA sequencing of pretreatment tumors were performed alongside TCR sequencing in the same patients. Durable clinical benefit was achieved by nine patients and was not achieved by 20 patients. Some 29 patients had pretreatment blood TCR-seq, about 25 had at least one posttreatment blood collection, and about 25 had tumor TCR-seq.

A total of around 30 patients with locally advanced or metastatic urothelial carcinoma, treated at Memorial Sloan Kettering on a trial protocol, made up the cohort. Peripheral blood mononuclear cells were collected pretreatment and during treatment, with between 1 and 8 total time points per patient. The Qiagen DNeasy Blood extraction kit was used to purify genomic DNA from total PBMCs and tumor samples. PBMCs were collected pretreatment and during treatment, and were isolated and stored as previously described. Synthetic TCR analog templates were spiked into each PCR to estimate absolute template abundance from read counts. Using the immunoSEQ assay, TCRbeta CDR3 regions were amplified from genomic DNA with bias-controlled V and J gene primers. Sequencing of rearranged TCRbeta segments was done at approximately 20X coverage. As for how the authors treated the data: Sequencing errors were corrected by clustering and CDR3s were annotated against IMGT to assign V, D and J genes. Out-of-frame and stop-codon sequences were excluded, and only productive TCRbeta rearrangements were used in downstream analyses. Clonality was computed as one minus Shannon entropy normalized by the log of the number of unique productive sequences. Fisher's exact test with Benjamini-Hochberg correction, using a cutoff of adjusted p below 0.01, was how clones that differed between time points or between blood and tumor were identified. The immuneACCESS repertoire file appears here via TCRdb, limited to in-frame rearrangements. These files lack a portion of the clones; in checked studies, under half of the deficit traces to unresolved V genes, and the cause of the others is not known. V, J and clone size are those of that table, while D and trimming were read from the DNA. Within this sample are roughly 41,000 clones, with 82% of them counted one time only. 15% to 20% of the sample lies in the top ten.

Deletion took 3 bases off V and 0 bases off J, with a span of 11 bases between the germline ends. CDR1 and CDR2 are read off the germline V gene as KGHSH and LQKENI. The cysteine opens and the phenylalanine closes a CDR3 of 15 amino acids. Of the read, only the CDR3 DNA is kept; its 45 bases are in frame from base 1. This clone was detected once. Its recognized antigen is unknown. No per-base quality is available; no much larger clone lies one base away. Findings and caveats that apply to the study as a whole: Among patients with durable benefit, tumor-associated TCR clones showed greater expansion in peripheral blood 3 weeks after treatment started (n = 22, p = 0.022). A pretreatment peripheral blood TCR clonality below the median was linked to improved progression-free and overall survival. Small sample size (n ≈ 30) and many exploratory analyses mean the results are intended to be hypothesis-generating.

The rearranged segments are TRBV18 and TRBJ1-1; perhaps TRBD1 is the D gene, with 5 bases matching. The origin of this receptor is a man between 60 and 70 years old with urothelial cancer. Specimen: PBMCs, collected around atezolizumab (anti-PD-L1) treatment. This receptor carries the CDR3 CASSPGPPLNTEAFF. The sequenced DNA: TGTGCCAGCTCACCGGGGCCTCCATTGAACACTGAAGCTTTCTTT.